Following are 31 T cell receptor beta chains from one sample sequenced in a study of T cell responses to AZD1222 COVID-19 vaccine (dated by TCRdb to the early 2020s). Libraries came from the immunoSEQ multiplex PCR assay. The clones in this table, taken by TCRdb from immuneACCESS, are in-frame only. Not every clone is retained; where verified, under half of the shortfall comes from an unresolved V gene, and the cause of the rest is unknown. For this sample there are under 200,000 clones; approximately 94% appear just once. The ten top clones hold approximately 0.6% of the sample. The time point label, read with the paper, signifies: baseline before first vaccination. Sequenced here: peripheral blood, sampled on day 0 of AZD1222 vaccination. The receptors shown here come from an adult in good health.

This clone was observed a handful of times. The chain employs TRBV19 and TRBJ1-4; D gene uncertain. This CDR3 spans 13 amino acids. V lost 9 bases and J 3 bases, leaving 11 bases between the germline ends. Germline V gene data show CDR1 as LNHDA and CDR2 as SQIVND (reference sequence). The CDR3 region is CASRRTANEKLFF. As DNA, the CDR3 is TGTGCCAGCCGACGGACCGCTAATGAAAAACTGTTTTTT.

CDR3 protein: CSASYDRGSGEQYF. CDR3 sequence (DNA): TGCAGTGCTAGTTACGACAGGGGATCGGGTGAGCAGTACTTC. The rearrangement uses TRBV20-1 and TRBJ2-7; 8 bases agree with TRBD1. The V and J ends lost 3 bases and 7 bases, in that order; junction bases with no gene match: 11. Germline CDR1 DFQATT, CDR2 SNEGSKA (reference sequence). There are 14 residues in the CDR3.

The J gene is TRBJ2-1, the V gene TRBV7-2; 7 nucleotides align to TRBD2. The ends lost 6 bases at V and 4 bases at J; junction bases unmatched: 9. Germline V gives CDR1 SGHTA, CDR2 FQGNSA. CDR3 length: 15 amino acids. The CDR3 DNA follows: TGTGCCAGCAGGGCTAGCGGAAATTTATACAATGAGCAGTTCTTC. Amino acid sequence: CASRASGNLYNEQFF.

V is TRBV25-1 and J is TRBJ1-1; D uncertain. CDR3 length equals 11 residues. Germline V CDR1 and CDR2: MGHDK, SYGVNS. The ends were cut back, 6 bases at V and 4 bases at J, with 6 bases in the middle. The CDR3 reads CASSLSTEAFF. CDR3 sequence (DNA): TGTGCCAGCAGCCTCTCCACTGAAGCTTTCTTT.

There are a few counts of this clone. The rearrangement joins TRBV18 to TRBJ2-7; TRBD1 matches 8 bases. Germline assignment: CDR1 KGHSH and CDR2 LQKENI. This CDR3 region has 15 residues. With V trimmed by 3 bases and J by 4 bases, 8 bases remained unmatched. The CDR3 sequence is CASSPGQAKLYEQYF. Written as DNA, the CDR3 is TGTGCCAGCTCACCGGGACAGGCGAAACTGTACGAGCAGTACTTC.

The J gene is TRBJ2-3, the V gene TRBV9; D possibly corresponds to TRBD1 (6 bases). V was cut by 2 bases and J by 6 bases, with 13 bases left in between. This CDR3 contains 14 residues. The germline CDR1 and CDR2 sequences are SGDLS and YYNGEE. The CDR3 nucleotides read TGTGCCAGCAGCGTTCTGGGGGCGATGGATACGCAGTATTTT. It specifies CASSVLGAMDTQYF.

The chain has TRBV5-1 and TRBJ2-2, with TRBD1 identical over 7 bases. The CDR3 is 16 amino acids. The V and J ends lost 4 bases and 3 bases, in that order; junction bases with no gene match: 9. Germline V CDR1 and CDR2: SGHRS, YFSETQ. The CDR3 DNA sequence: TGCGCCAGCAGCCGGACAGGTCCGAGGGACACCGGGGAGCTGTTTTTT. Translated: CASSRTGPRDTGELFF. The full variable domain, with the rest looked up from reference TRBV5-1 and TRBJ2-2, is KAGVTQTPRYLIKTRGQQVTLSCSPISGHRSVSWYQQTPGQGLQFLFEYFSETQRNKGNFPGRFSGRQFSNSRSEMNVSTLELGDSALYLCASSRTGPRDTGELFFGEGSRLTVL.

This rearrangement joins TRBV6-5 to TRBJ1-5, with D perhaps TRBD1 (6 bases). V lost 4 bases and J 7 bases, leaving 11 bases between the germline ends. The V gene's germline CDR1 is MNHEY and CDR2 SVGAGI. The CDR3 runs to 13 residues. The CDR3 DNA reads as TGTGCCAGCAGTTTATTTGGGGGCCAGCCCCAGCATTTT. It encodes CASSLFGGQPQHF.

This clone was seen once. The chain employs TRBV4-1 and TRBJ1-2; 9 nucleotides line up with TRBD1. The length of the CDR3 is 16 residues. The V gene's germline CDR1 is MGHRA and CDR2 YSYEKL. J lost 4 bases, V lost 0 bases, and 6 bases had no gene match. The CDR3 region is CASSQDLGQGSYGYTF. The DNA of the CDR3 is TGCGCCAGCAGCCAAGACCTAGGACAGGGGTCCTATGGCTACACCTTC.

This sequence joins TRBV6-5 and TRBJ1-3; D uncertain. Trimming stripped 4 bases from V and 1 base from J, with 5 bases between. This CDR3 spans 13 amino acids. The germline gives CDR1 MNHEY, CDR2 SVGAGI. This CDR3 reads CASSSGSGNTIYF. The DNA of the CDR3 is TGTGCCAGCAGTTCGGGTTCTGGAAACACCATATATTTT.

The chain recombines TRBV5-5 with TRBJ1-1, with no clear D. Germline CDR1 SGHKS, CDR2 YYEKEE (reference sequence). The CDR3 runs 16 residues. V was shortened by 6 bases and J by 0 bases, with 18 bases between the two germline ends. The CDR3 protein is CASTLRTVMMNTEAFF. In DNA form, the CDR3 reads TGTGCCAGCACTCTGCGGACGGTTATGATGAACACTGAAGCTTTCTTT.

CDR3 nucleotides: TGTGCCACCAGCCAAGACAGAATGAACACTGAAGCTTTCTTT. It encodes CATSQDRMNTEAFF. The chain is built from TRBV15 and TRBJ1-1; D possibly corresponds to TRBD1 (5 bases). The germline V gene encodes CDR1 LNHNV and CDR2 YYDKDF (reference sequence). Trimming cost V 5 bases and J 0 bases, with 10 bases left between them. The CDR3 consists of 14 residues.

V and J are TRBV7-9 and TRBJ2-1, with D maybe TRBD2 (6 bases). The V end lost 5 bases, the J end lost 0 bases, and 11 bases lay between the germline ends. In germline, CDR1 is SEHNR, CDR2 FQNEAQ (reference sequence). The CDR3 contains 15 residues. The CDR3 loop is CASSPGRLSYNEQFF. DNA of the CDR3: TGTGCCAGCAGCCCAGGGAGGCTCTCCTACAATGAGCAGTTCTTC.

This chain joins TRBV6-5 and TRBJ1-6, with TRBD1 matching 7 bases. This CDR3 comprises 16 residues. The V gene end was trimmed by 4 bases and the J gene end by 10 bases; junction bases not matched to a gene: 13. Germline V lookup: CDR1 MNHEY, CDR2 SVGAGI. The CDR3 spells CASSSGGPAVRSPLHF. The DNA for the CDR3 is TGTGCCAGCAGTTCAGGGGGGCCTGCTGTGCGATCACCCCTCCACTTT.

The V call is TRBV6-5, the J call TRBJ1-3; the D gene is possibly TRBD1 (5 bases). The CDR3 totals 11 residues. Germline V gene data show CDR1 as MNHEY and CDR2 as SVGAGI. V lost 4 bases and J lost 7, with 5 bases in between. CDR3 sequence reads: CASSWGNTIYF. The DNA for the CDR3 is TGTGCCAGCAGTTGGGGGAACACCATATATTTT.

The genes are TRBV7-9 and TRBJ1-1, with unresolved D. Germline V CDR1 and CDR2: SEHNR, FQNEAQ (reference sequence). The V end lost 5 bases, the J end lost 1 base, and 14 bases lay between the germline ends. This CDR3 has 15 residues. CDR3 loop: CASSPWRTRNTEAFF. The CDR3, as DNA: TGTGCCAGCAGCCCGTGGCGAACACGGAACACTGAAGCTTTCTTT. The entire variable domain, with the rest obtained from reference TRBV7-9 and TRBJ1-1, is as follows: DTGVSQNPRHKITKRGQNVTFRCDPISEHNRLYWYRQTLGQGPEFLTYFQNEAQLEKSRLLSDRFSAERPKGSFSTLEIQRTEQGDSAMYLCASSPWRTRNTEAFFGQGTRLTVV.

J is TRBJ1-3 and V is TRBV7-9; D unresolved. Deletions cut 4 bases from V and 0 bases from J, with 10 bases between. Germline V gives CDR1 SEHNR, CDR2 FQNEAQ (reference sequence). There are 15 residues in the CDR3. The CDR3 DNA follows: TGTGCCAGCAGCTCACCGGGCCTCTCTGGAAACACCATATATTTT. Its translation is CASSSPGLSGNTIYF.

This clone was seen only a few times. CDR3 in amino acids: CASSGTPGANSPLHF. For the CDR3, the DNA is TGTGCCAGCAGCGGGACCCCGGGGGCTAATTCACCCCTCCACTTT. This rearrangement joins TRBV9 to TRBJ1-6; a weak D match, TRBD1 (6 bases). Germline assignment: CDR1 SGDLS and CDR2 YYNGEE. The CDR3 runs 15 residues. V dropped 3 bases and J dropped 6 bases, with 13 bases sitting between them.

The J gene is TRBJ1-5, the V gene TRBV5-5; D is ambiguous. Trimming took 1 base from V and 1 from J, leaving 6 bases between them. The germline CDR1 and CDR2 sequences are SGHKS and YYEKEE (reference sequence). The CDR3 covers 14 residues. The CDR3 spells CASSLSRSNQPQHF. CDR3 coding DNA: TGTGCCAGCAGCTTGTCGAGAAGCAATCAGCCCCAGCATTTT. Full variable domain (rest looked up from reference TRBV5-5 and TRBJ1-5): DAGVTQSPTHLIKTRGQQVTLRCSPISGHKSVSWYQQVLGQGPQFIFQYYEKEERGRGNFPDRFSARQFPNYSSELNVNALLLGDSALYLCASSLSRSNQPQHFGDGTRLSIL.

The chain employs TRBV28 and TRBJ1-1; D gene ambiguous. This CDR3 region has 14 residues. Trimming took off 2 bases at V and 6 bases at J, with 13 bases between the two ends. Germline-derived CDR1 and CDR2 are MDHEN and SYDVKM. CDR3 region: CASSLDGRRAEAFF. Written as DNA, the CDR3 is TGTGCCAGCAGTTTAGACGGTCGGCGAGCTGAAGCTTTCTTT.

The rearrangement links TRBV6-5 to TRBJ1-2, with D hard to call. The CDR3 loop spans 15 amino acids. With 7 bases removed from V and 2 bases from J, the gap between germline ends came to 17 bases. The germline V gene encodes CDR1 MNHEY and CDR2 SVGAGI. The CDR3 coding sequence is TGTGCCAGCACCCAACGGGGAGGTCACAACTATGGCTACACCTTC. Its translation: CASTQRGGHNYGYTF.

J is TRBJ1-5 and V is TRBV3-1 (or the pseudogene TRBV3-2); 7 positions match TRBD1. Trimming took 4 bases from V and 3 from J; bases not matched to a gene: 3. Germline V gene lookup returns CDR1 LGHDT and CDR2 YNNKEL (reference sequence). The CDR3 spans 14 residues. CDR3 sequence (DNA): TGTGCCAGCAGCCGGGGACAGAACAATCAGCCCCAGCATTTT. It yields the protein CASSRGQNNQPQHF.

V and J are TRBV2 and TRBJ1-6, with a tentative D call TRBD1 (6 bases). Germline CDR1 and CDR2: SNHLY and FYNNEI. V dropped 6 bases and J dropped 5 bases, with 14 bases sitting between them. CDR3 size: 15 residues. CDR3 DNA sequence: TGTGCCAGCAGCAACGGAGGGGGAGATAATTCACCCCTCCACTTT. It specifies CASSNGGGDNSPLHF. The whole variable domain, filled in from reference TRBV2 and TRBJ1-6, reads EPEVTQTPSHQVTQMGQEVILRCVPISNHLYFYWYRQILGQKVEFLVSFYNNEISEKSEIFDDQFSVERPDGSNFTLKIRSTKLEDSAMYFCASSNGGGDNSPLHFGNGTRLTVT.

V gene TRBV2 combines with J gene TRBJ2-3, with 9 bases identical to TRBD2. V lost 3 bases to trimming and J lost 5 bases; unmatched junction nucleotides: 3. The CDR3 extends over 14 amino acids. Per the germline V gene, CDR1 is SNHLY and CDR2 is FYNNEI. CDR3 nucleotide sequence: TGTGCCAGCAGTGAGTGGCGGGAGGGAGATACGCAGTATTTT. This translates into CASSEWREGDTQYF.

This chain joins TRBV19 and TRBJ1-2, with D possibly TRBD1 on 5 matching bases. Trimming removed 4 bases at V and 7 bases at J, with 10 bases between. The germline CDR1 and CDR2 sequences are LNHDA and SQIVND (reference sequence). The CDR3 contains 12 residues. The CDR3 loop is CASSTGRAGYTF. CDR3 DNA sequence: TGTGCCAGTAGTACAGGGCGGGCTGGCTACACCTTC. Based on the CDR3 plus reference TRBV19 and TRBJ1-2, the full variable domain is DGGITQSPKYLFRKEGQNVTLSCEQNLNHDAMYWYRQDPGQGLRLIYYSQIVNDFQKGDIAEGYSVSREKKESFPLTVTSAQKNPTAFYLCASSTGRAGYTFGSGTRLTVV.

J is TRBJ2-3 and V is TRBV11-2; unclear D gene. V shed 0 bases and J shed 2 bases, with 6 bases lying between them. CDR1 is SGHAT and CDR2 is FQNNGV in the germline V gene. This CDR3 comprises 14 residues. CDR3 protein: CASSLEANTDTQYF. The CDR3 nucleotides are TGTGCCAGCAGCTTAGAGGCCAACACAGATACGCAGTATTTT.

The gene calls are TRBV11-3 and TRBJ2-2; no definite D call. V shed 1 base and J shed 1 base, with 4 bases lying between them. The germline gives CDR1 SGHNT, CDR2 YENEEA. The CDR3 runs 14 residues. In nucleotides, the CDR3 is TGTGCCAGCAGCTTAGCGGTGAACACCGGGGAGCTGTTTTTT. This translates into CASSLAVNTGELFF. The whole variable domain, filled in from reference TRBV11-3 and TRBJ2-2, reads EAGVVQSPRYKIIEKKQPVAFWCNPISGHNTLYWYLQNLGQGPELLIRYENEEAVDDSQLPKDRFSAERLKGVDSTLKIQPAELGDSAVYLCASSLAVNTGELFFGEGSRLTVL.

The chain is built from TRBV12-3 or TRBV12-4 and TRBJ1-6; TRBD1 is a possible D gene (5 bases). This CDR3 is 13 amino acids long. V was shortened by 5 bases and J by 14 bases, with 16 bases between the two germline ends. DNA for the CDR3: TGTGCCAGCAGTGCCAGTATGGGACCCACCCTCCACTTT. Translating gives CASSASMGPTLHF.

The V gene is TRBV20-1, the J gene TRBJ1-5; D is ambiguous. This CDR3 contains 13 residues. CDR1 and CDR2 from the germline V gene are DFQATT and SNEGSKA (reference sequence). The V gene lost 3 bases and the J gene lost 3 bases, with 9 bases spanning the gap. Here the CDR3 DNA reads TGCAGTGCTAGTGGACGTCTCAATCAGCCCCAGCATTTT. Translated, it gives CSASGRLNQPQHF.

The rearrangement links TRBV2 to TRBJ1-2; D gene ambiguous. Germline assignment: CDR1 SNHLY and CDR2 FYNNEI. There are 10 residues in the CDR3. Trimming stripped 11 bases from V and 5 bases from J, with 9 bases between. This CDR3 reads CAGGPYGYTF. Here the CDR3 DNA reads TGTGCCGGAGGCCCTTATGGCTACACCTTC.

The chain joins TRBV11-2 to TRBJ2-1; D is undetermined. Trimming shortened V by 5 bases and J by 7 bases, and 9 bases separated the two germline ends. Germline CDR1 is SGHAT and CDR2 is FQNNGV. The CDR3 contains 12 residues. In DNA form, the CDR3 reads TGTGCCAGCAGCCGTCCCTCGAATGAGCAGTTCTTC. Residues: CASSRPSNEQFF.